This T cell receptor beta chain was sequenced during a study of blood T cell repertoires in COVID-19. Across the whole study: The study drew acute and convalescent COVID-19 samples from the United States, Italy and Spain. The cDNA or gDNA used as material had been derived from T cells, B-cell-depleted T cells, or PBMCs.

Trimming took 3 bases from V and 10 from J, leaving 19 bases between them. CDR3 size: 15 residues. Germline V gene sequence: CDR1 MNHEY, CDR2 SMNVEV (reference sequence). Per the authors' pipeline: How many nucleated cells were present was estimated from reference gene primer amplification. Some clones are missing from TCRdb's copy, which holds only in-frame ones; the method was immunoSEQ multiplex PCR. V and J calls and clone size are copied from that table; D and trimming were computed from the DNA. This sample yields 100,000 or so clones, of which 88% are seen a single time; about 6.5% belongs to the top ten. The table lists this clone with a count of one.

This TCR was sampled from a woman aged 60 to 75 with acute or convalescent COVID-19. Specimen: peripheral blood. This chain joins TRBV27 and TRBJ2-1; weak D call: TRBD1 (6 bases). The CDR3 reads CASSLGAAPGGEQFF. In DNA form, the CDR3 reads TGTGCCAGCAGTTTGGGGGCGGCGCCCGGCGGGGAGCAGTTCTTC.